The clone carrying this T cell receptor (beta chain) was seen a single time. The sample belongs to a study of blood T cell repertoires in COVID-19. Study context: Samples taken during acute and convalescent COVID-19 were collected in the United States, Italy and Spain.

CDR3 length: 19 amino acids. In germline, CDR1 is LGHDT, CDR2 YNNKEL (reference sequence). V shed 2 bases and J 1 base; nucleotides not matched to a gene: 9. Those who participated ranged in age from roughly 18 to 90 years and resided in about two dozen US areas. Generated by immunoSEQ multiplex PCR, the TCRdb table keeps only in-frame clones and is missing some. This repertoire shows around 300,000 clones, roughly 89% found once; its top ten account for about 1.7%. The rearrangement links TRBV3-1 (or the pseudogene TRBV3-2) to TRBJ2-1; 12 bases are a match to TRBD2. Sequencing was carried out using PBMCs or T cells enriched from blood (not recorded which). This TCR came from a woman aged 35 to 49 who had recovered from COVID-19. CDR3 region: CASSQRSLAGGGSYNEQFF. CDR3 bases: TGTGCCAGCAGCCAACGTAGCCTAGCGGGAGGGGGGTCCTACAATGAGCAGTTCTTC.